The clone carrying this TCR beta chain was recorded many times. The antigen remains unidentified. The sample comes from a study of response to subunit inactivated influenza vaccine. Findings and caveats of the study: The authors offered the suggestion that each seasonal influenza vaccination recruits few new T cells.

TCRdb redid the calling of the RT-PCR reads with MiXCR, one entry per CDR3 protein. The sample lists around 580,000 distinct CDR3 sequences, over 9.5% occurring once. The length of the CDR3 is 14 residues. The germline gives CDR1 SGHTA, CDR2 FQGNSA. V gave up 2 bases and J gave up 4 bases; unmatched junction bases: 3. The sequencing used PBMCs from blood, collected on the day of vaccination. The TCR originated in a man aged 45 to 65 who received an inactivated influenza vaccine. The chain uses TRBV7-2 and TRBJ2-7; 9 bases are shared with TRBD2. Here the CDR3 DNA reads TGTGCCAGCAGCTTAATAGCGGGAGCTTACGAGCAGTACTTC. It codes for CASSLIAGAYEQYF. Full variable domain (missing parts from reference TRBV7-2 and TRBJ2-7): GAGVSQSPSNKVTEKGKDVELRCDPISGHTALYWYRQSLGQGLEFLIYFQGNSAPDKSGLPSDRFSAERTGGSVSTLTIQRTQQEDSAVYLCASSLIAGAYEQYFGPGTRLTVT.